Detailed here is one T cell receptor (beta chain). Its recognized antigen is unknown. Per-nucleotide qualities are absent, and no much larger clonotype sits a single base away. The CDR3 goes from the cysteine to the phenylalanine over 13 residues. Of all the DNA, just the CDR3 is kept, 39 bases in frame from base 1. Trimming costs V 3 bases and J 7 bases, and their ends lie 10 bases apart. CDR1 and CDR2 (LNHDA, SQIVND) derive from the germline V gene (reference sequence). Genomic DNA was isolated from the sorted cells so that the TCRbeta CDR3 region could be sequenced. The immunoSEQ Assay was used for sequencing of TCRbeta CDR3 regions. Sourced from immuneACCESS, this table was stored by TCRdb with only in-frame sequences that have V and J called. A share of the clones is absent; for the studies checked, an unresolved V gene accounts for under half, and the remainder has no known explanation. For this sample the table gives roughly 86,000 clones, of which 90% were detected only once. The top ten clonotypes cover roughly 0.72% of the sample.

This sample stems from a study of OX40 agonist ivuxolimab in advanced cancers. In terms of the full investigation: Ivuxolimab, which targeted the costimulatory receptor OX40 (CD134), was an agonistic, fully human IgG2 monoclonal antibody. Intravenous ivuxolimab was administered to patients every 2 weeks at six dose levels: 0.01, 0.1, 0.3, 1.5, 3 and 10 mg/kg. Of the approximately 50 patients in dose escalation, some 19 had hepatocellular carcinoma, some 15 had melanoma, 9 had renal cell carcinoma and 9 had head and neck cancer. In the dose-escalation cohort, nearly 85% of patients were male, and the mean age was approximately 60 years with a range of roughly 20 to 80. Prior anti-PD-1, anti-PD-L1 or anti-CTLA-4 therapy was permitted, and checkpoint inhibitors had been received by about 44% of dose-escalation patients. Partial responses occurred in three dose-escalation patients, of whom one had hepatocellular carcinoma and two had cutaneous melanoma. The purpose of peripheral TCRbeta sequencing was to test whether ivuxolimab changed TCR sequence diversity and led to clonal T-cell expansion. The paper describes the monotherapy dose-escalation part (N of about 47 patients) of the phase I trial of ivuxolimab. Overall study outcomes, separate from this receptor: In the 0.1-3.0 mg/kg groups, partial responders had among the lowest normalized peripheral clonal expansion, particularly in CD8+ T cells. Low levels of normalized T-cell clonal expansion were also seen in some patients who did not respond. The antigen specificity of the clonally expanded peripheral T cells was not determined. Clonal expansion of both CD4+ and CD8+ blood T cells was observed from baseline to week 6 at doses 0.1 to 3.0 mg/kg. After ivuxolimab, CD8+ T cells had more expanded clones than CD4+ T cells on average.

Patients with autoimmune disease history or receiving systemic immunosuppression were excluded from the trial. Peripheral blood for TCR sequencing was collected from all dose cohorts at baseline, on cycle 4 day 1, and on cycle 7 day 1. Samples were obtained from an open-label, multicenter, first-in-human phase I dose-escalation trial of ivuxolimab. Adults with locally advanced or metastatic melanoma, renal cell carcinoma, hepatocellular carcinoma or head and neck squamous cell carcinoma were enrolled in the trial. CD4+ and CD8+ T cells were sorted separately from peripheral blood before TCR sequencing.

This TCR was sampled from an adult with an advanced solid tumor such as melanoma, head and neck, liver or kidney cancer. Recombination linked TRBV19 to TRBJ1-5, with an unclear D gene assignment. This specimen was CD4+ or CD8+ T cells sorted from blood, taken in a trial of the OX40 agonist ivuxolimab. The CDR3 protein: CASSMGSDQPQHF. The sequence in DNA is TGTGCCAGTAGTATGGGGTCCGACCAGCCCCAGCATTTT.